This T cell receptor (beta chain) was obtained from a study of OX40 agonist ivuxolimab in advanced cancers. As for the study more broadly: Ivuxolimab was an agonistic, fully human IgG2 monoclonal antibody directed against OX40 (CD134), a costimulatory receptor. The point of sequencing TCRbeta in the periphery was to test whether ivuxolimab changed TCR sequence diversity and drove clonal T-cell expansion. In the dose-escalation cohort, approximately 82% of patients were male, and the mean age was around 65 years with a range of roughly 20 to 80. Partial responses occurred in three dose-escalation patients: two with cutaneous melanoma and one with hepatocellular carcinoma. The paper reports the monotherapy dose-escalation portion (N of about 47 patients) of the phase I ivuxolimab trial. Intravenous ivuxolimab was administered to patients every 2 weeks at six dose levels: 0.01, 0.1, 0.3, 1.5, 3 and 10 mg/kg. Patients were allowed to have had prior anti-PD-1, anti-PD-L1 or anti-CTLA-4 therapy, and about 40% of the dose-escalation patients had been treated with checkpoint inhibitors. Of the approximately 50 dose-escalation patients, hepatocellular carcinoma was present in 19, melanoma in roughly 15, renal cell carcinoma in 9 and head and neck cancer in 9.

The germline V gene encodes CDR1 KGHSH and CDR2 LQKENI. Reading from cysteine to phenylalanine, the CDR3 counts 16 amino acids. This entry keeps only the CDR3 DNA: 48 bases, framed from base 1. V is shortened by 0 bases, J by 0 bases, and the region joining them spans 12 bases. The trial excluded patients who had a history of autoimmune disease or were on systemic immunosuppression. Peripheral blood for TCR sequencing was drawn from every dose cohort at baseline, at cycle 4 day 1 and at cycle 7 day 1. The samples were taken from a phase I, first-in-human, multicenter, open-label dose-escalation trial of ivuxolimab. Adults with locally advanced or metastatic melanoma, renal cell, hepatocellular, or head and neck squamous cell carcinoma were enrolled in the trial. CD4+ and CD8+ T cells were sorted separately from peripheral blood before TCR sequencing. Broader findings and caveats from the paper: Antigen specificity was not determined for the clonally expanded peripheral T cells. Low levels of normalized T-cell clonal expansion were also seen in some patients who did not respond. On average, CD8+ T cells showed more expanded clones than CD4+ T cells after ivuxolimab. At doses from 0.1 to 3.0 mg/kg, clonal expansion was seen in both CD4+ and CD8+ blood T cells between baseline and week 6. Partial responders in the 0.1-3.0 mg/kg groups had among the lowest normalized peripheral clonal expansion, especially among CD8+ T cells.

For sequencing of the TCRbeta CDR3 region, genomic DNA was extracted from the sorted cells. The immunoSEQ Assay was used for sequencing of TCRbeta CDR3 regions. The table was pulled from immuneACCESS by TCRdb, which kept in-frame rearrangements only. Such tables lose some clones; where checked, under half of the loss comes from unresolved V genes, and the rest has no known cause. This sample comprises over 85,000 clones, about four fifths of them detected only once. The top ten constitute roughly 1.5% of the sample. This clone was seen a single time. The target of this receptor is not known. The sample holds no much larger clone one base away, and base qualities are not on file.

This specimen was CD4+ or CD8+ T cells sorted from blood, taken in a trial of the OX40 agonist ivuxolimab. The sequence came from an adult with an advanced solid tumor such as melanoma, head and neck, liver or kidney cancer. The chain couples TRBV18 to TRBJ2-7; the D segment cannot be called with confidence. This receptor carries the CDR3 CASSPPNGLISYEQYF. The nucleotide sequence reads TGTGCCAGCTCACCACCGAATGGGCTTATCTCCTACGAGCAGTACTTC.